This TCR beta chain was retrieved from a study of neurological immune-mediated disorders. Unsorted libraries were derived from 2 million PBMCs stored at -80 C. The CDR3 is 16 residues long. The V end was cut by 4 bases, the J end by 3 bases, with 19 bases between. CDR1 is SGHRS and CDR2 is YFSETQ in the germline V gene. Study observations and caveats: Private repertoires in all groups were suggested by the finding that expanded clones across subjects shared no CDR3 amino acid sequences.

The method for making cDNA was 5'RACE, and it used 10-nucleotide random UMIs. The yield of each sequencing run was over 160 million TCR-beta sequences from 15-18 subjects. TCRdb re-derived calls from the 5' RACE reads in MiXCR, one entry per CDR3 protein. This table has more than 70,000 distinct CDR3 sequences, over 9% appearing once. This clonotype has ten or more counts. The antigen is not known. The rearrangement uses TRBV5-1 and TRBJ2-5, with TRBD2 as a possible D gene (6 bases). This clonotype was obtained from a man aged 35-49 years in good health. The sample was PBMCs. CDR3 nucleotide sequence: TGCGCCAGCAGCCCGGGCGCGTACGGAGGGAAAGAGACCCAGTACTTC. This sequence encodes CASSPGAYGGKETQYF.